This entry describes one T cell receptor (beta chain). This clonotype was picked up a small number of times. The target of this receptor is not known. No much larger clonotype is one base removed from it; base qualities were not supplied. This specimen belongs to a study of regulatory T cells in long-lasting Graves disease (dated by TCRdb to the early 2020s). Regarding the research as a whole: Persistent Graves' disease was defined as persistently positive TSH receptor autoantibodies together with antithyroid drug treatment for over 5 years. Persistent Graves' disease patients were compared with newly diagnosed Graves' disease patients by peripheral blood TCR sequencing and RNA sequencing. The study was conducted in China and was registered as a clinical trial. A total of some 35 samples underwent TCR sequencing, from about 13 patients with persistent Graves' disease and approximately 20 patients with newly diagnosed Graves' disease. In the clinical cohort, patients with persistent Graves' disease had used antithyroid drugs for an average of approximately eleven years. General findings and caveats noted by the study authors: Patients with persistent disease shared more public clonotypes (under 3,000) than newly diagnosed patients did (966). Persistent disease showed preferential use of TRBV28, TRBJ1-2 and TRBJ2-5, whereas newly diagnosed disease favored TRBV20-1 and TRBJ2-1. The small sample size was acknowledged by the authors as a limitation that may reduce accuracy. Only peripheral blood was studied, because thyroid tissue, the primary lesion, was inaccessible. Sequencing and analysis were restricted to the TCR beta chain. Persistent Graves' disease patients showed lower TCR Shannon entropy and fewer highly expanded clones than newly diagnosed patients, suggesting clonal expansion.

The time point label corresponds to: persistent/refractory GD, antithyroid drugs over 5 years with positive TRAb. For both TCR sequencing and RNA sequencing, RNA was extracted from PBMCs using TRIzol. Graves' disease was diagnosed according to American Thyroid Association guidelines. The patients came from an endocrinology department in Xi'an, China. Each patient gave 9 to 10 milliliters of peripheral blood, collected in an EDTA anticoagulant tube. Ficoll Paque Plus density gradient separation was used to isolate PBMCs, and no further T cell sorting was done. An Agilent 2100 Bioanalyzer and agarose gel were used to check RNA quality, and a NanoDrop 2000 was used to measure RNA concentration. The library was built by means of multiplex PCR. TCRdb lists the instrument as Illumina HiSeq 4000. To build TCR beta libraries, CDR3 regions were amplified by Arm-PCR using iRepertoire HTBI primers. Before sequencing, the PCR products underwent gel purification. The paper's data handling went like this. Across samples, fewer than 70 TRBV and 13 to 15 TRBJ segments were identified and used for gene usage analysis of CDR3 amino acid clonotypes. COPE and FqMerger were used to merge filtered high-quality paired reads into contigs. BLAST was used to align contigs to IMGT TRBV, TRBD and TRBJ reference genes, with CDR3 defined following IMGT. Any clonotype with a frequency above 0.1% was counted as a highly expanded clone. Shannon entropy served as the measure of repertoire diversity, while the Gini coefficient captured V-J evenness. Public clonotypes were defined as clonotypes shared by more than one individual. The public reads were reprocessed in TCRdb via fastp at Q25 and MiXCR, keeping in-frame beta chains. Merged by CDR3 protein, the rows form single entries marked with the most common genes and DNA. The V and J calls shown here were made by TCRdb, not taken from the authors' results. The sample table contains about 430,000 distinct CDR3 sequences; only one count was recorded for 21% of them. The top ten hold approximately 14% of the sample.

From the cysteine up to the phenylalanine, the CDR3 has a length of 15 residues. Here the CDR3 DNA is all that survives: 45 bases in frame from base 1. CDR1 MGHRA and CDR2 YSYEKL are derived from the germline V gene. V and J lose 6 bases and 2 bases, and a span of 16 bases separates them. This clonotype was sampled from a female donor with Graves disease. The rearranged segments are TRBV4-1 and TRBJ2-5; no D segment can be confidently identified. This specimen was peripheral blood mononuclear cells (PBMCs), taken when the disease was refractory, from a patient treated with antithyroid drugs. The CDR3 in this case is CASSPSLQAQETQYF. The nucleotides read TGCGCCAGCAGTCCCAGCCTGCAGGCACAAGAGACCCAGTACTTC.